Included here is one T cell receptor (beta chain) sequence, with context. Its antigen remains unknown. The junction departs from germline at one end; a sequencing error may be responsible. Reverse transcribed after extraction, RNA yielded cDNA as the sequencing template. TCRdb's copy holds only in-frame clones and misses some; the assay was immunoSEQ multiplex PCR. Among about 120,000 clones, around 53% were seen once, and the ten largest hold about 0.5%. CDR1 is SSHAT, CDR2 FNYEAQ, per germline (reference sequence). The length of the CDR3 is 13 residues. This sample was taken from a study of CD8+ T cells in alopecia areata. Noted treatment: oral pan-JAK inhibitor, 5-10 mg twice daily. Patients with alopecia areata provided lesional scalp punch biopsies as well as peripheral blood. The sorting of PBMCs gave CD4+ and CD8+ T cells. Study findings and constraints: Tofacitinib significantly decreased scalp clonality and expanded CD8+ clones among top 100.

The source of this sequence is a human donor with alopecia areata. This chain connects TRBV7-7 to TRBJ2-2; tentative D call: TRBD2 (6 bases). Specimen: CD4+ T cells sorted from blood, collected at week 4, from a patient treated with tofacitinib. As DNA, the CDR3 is TGTGCTAGCAGCTTGACTAGATCCGGGGAGCTGTTTTTT. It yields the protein CASSLTRSGELFF. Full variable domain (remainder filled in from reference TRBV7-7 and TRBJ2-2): GAGVSQSPRYKVTKRGQDVTLRCDPISSHATLYWYQQALGQGPEFLTYFNYEAQPDKSGLPSDRFSAERPEGSISTLTIQRTEQRDSAMYRCASSLTRSGELFFGEGSRLTVL.